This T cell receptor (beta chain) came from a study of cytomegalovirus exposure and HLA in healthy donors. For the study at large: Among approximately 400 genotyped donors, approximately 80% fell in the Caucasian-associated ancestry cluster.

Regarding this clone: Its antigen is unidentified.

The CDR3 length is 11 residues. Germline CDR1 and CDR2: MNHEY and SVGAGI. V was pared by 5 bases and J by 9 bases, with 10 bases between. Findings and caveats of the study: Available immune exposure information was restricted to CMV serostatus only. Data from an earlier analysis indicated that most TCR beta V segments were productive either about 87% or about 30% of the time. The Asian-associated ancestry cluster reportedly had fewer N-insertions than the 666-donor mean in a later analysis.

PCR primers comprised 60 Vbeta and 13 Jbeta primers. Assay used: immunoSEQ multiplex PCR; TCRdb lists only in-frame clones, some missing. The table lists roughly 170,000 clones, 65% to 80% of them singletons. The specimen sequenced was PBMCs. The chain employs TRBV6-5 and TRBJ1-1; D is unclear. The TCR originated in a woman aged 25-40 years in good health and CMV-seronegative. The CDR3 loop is CASSTQLKAFF. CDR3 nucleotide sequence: TGTGCCAGCAGTACCCAACTGAAAGCTTTCTTT.